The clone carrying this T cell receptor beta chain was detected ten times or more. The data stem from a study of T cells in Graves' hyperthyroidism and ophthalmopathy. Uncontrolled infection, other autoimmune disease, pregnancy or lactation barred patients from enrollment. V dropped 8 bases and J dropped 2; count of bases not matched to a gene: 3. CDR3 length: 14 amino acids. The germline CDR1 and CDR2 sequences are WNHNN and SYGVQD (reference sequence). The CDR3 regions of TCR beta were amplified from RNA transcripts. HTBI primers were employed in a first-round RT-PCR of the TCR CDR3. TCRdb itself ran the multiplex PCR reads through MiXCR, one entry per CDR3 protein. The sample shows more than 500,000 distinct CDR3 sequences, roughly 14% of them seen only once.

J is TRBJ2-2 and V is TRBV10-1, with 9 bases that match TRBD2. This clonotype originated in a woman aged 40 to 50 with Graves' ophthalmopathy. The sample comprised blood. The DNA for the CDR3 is TGCGCCAGCGCGACTAGCGGTAACACCGGGGAGCTGTTTTTT. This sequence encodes CASATSGNTGELFF.